These 10 T cell receptor beta chains were all obtained from the same sample, sequenced in a study of blood T cell repertoires in COVID-19 (dated by TCRdb to about 2020). The library was obtained by the immunoSEQ multiplex PCR assay. In TCRdb, the immuneACCESS table is reduced to in-frame sequences with V and J assigned. These tables do not hold every clone; where another copy was compared, an unresolved V gene accounts for under half, and the others remain unexplained. The sample has a few hundred thousand clones on record, around 90% of them singletons. Jointly, the top ten make up 0.85% to 1% of the sample. Sequencing input: peripheral blood. All receptors come from a woman between 40 and 50 years old who had recovered from COVID-19.

This clone was observed a single time. The chain has TRBV9 and TRBJ1-4; a weak D match, TRBD1 (5 bases). CDR1 is SGDLS and CDR2 is YYNGEE in the germline V gene. V gave up 2 bases and J gave up 4 bases, with 21 bases separating them. The CDR3 has 18 amino acids. The CDR3: CASSVGLGQDHLNEKLFF. DNA for the CDR3: TGTGCCAGCAGCGTGGGTTTGGGGCAGGATCATCTTAATGAAAAACTGTTTTTT.

The chain uses TRBV7-3 and TRBJ2-3; 10 bases agree with TRBD2. V shed 6 bases, J shed 3 bases, and the junction held 6 bases outside the gene matches. The CDR3 contains 15 residues. Looked up from germline, CDR1 is SGHTA and CDR2 is FQGTGA. In DNA form, the CDR3 reads TGTGCCAGCAGTCCACTAGCGGGGATGACAGATACGCAGTATTTT. Its protein product is CASSPLAGMTDTQYF.

Worth noting for this clone: The same CDR3 arises from other DNA sequences in this sample as well. V usage is TRBV3-1 (or the pseudogene TRBV3-2) and J usage is TRBJ2-7, with TRBD1 identical over 10 bases. Germline V lookup: CDR1 LGHDT, CDR2 YNNKEL (reference sequence). This CDR3 has 15 residues. The junction had 0 bases not matched to a gene; V was cut back by 1 base and J by 0 bases. As DNA, the CDR3 is TGTGCCAGCAGCCAAGGGACAGGGGGCTCCTACGAGCAGTACTTC. It yields the protein CASSQGTGGSYEQYF.

The V call is TRBV29-1, the J call TRBJ1-2; the D gene is possibly TRBD1 (6 bases). The CDR3 consists of 12 residues. From germline, CDR1 is SQVTM and CDR2 ANQGSEA. Trimming removed 4 bases at V and 4 bases at J, with 10 bases between. The CDR3 protein is CSVGDIGYGYTF. The CDR3 DNA is TGCAGCGTTGGGGACATTGGCTATGGCTACACCTTC.

The chain recombines TRBV6-5 with TRBJ1-6, with 9 bases lining up with TRBD1. J gave up 9 bases and V 6 bases, and 6 bases lay outside the gene matches. Germline lookup yields CDR1 MNHEY and CDR2 SVGAGI. CDR3 length equals 14 residues. The CDR3 reads CASRPGQGTSPLHF. The DNA of the CDR3 is TGTGCCAGCAGGCCGGGACAGGGTACTTCACCCCTCCACTTT.

This clone appeared a single time. The gene calls are TRBV6-5 and TRBJ1-4; 8 bases are a match to TRBD1. The CDR3 covers 15 residues. The V segment lost 6 bases and the J segment 7 bases; nucleotides outside the gene matches: 10. CDR1 is MNHEY and CDR2 is SVGAGI in the germline V gene. The CDR3 is CASSPAGGRGEKLFF. The CDR3 DNA follows: TGTGCCAGCAGCCCCGCAGGGGGCCGGGGTGAAAAACTGTTTTTT.

This clone was seen once. The chain uses TRBV19 and TRBJ2-6; the match to TRBD1 covers 7 bases. This CDR3 has 18 amino acids. Germline CDR1 LNHDA, CDR2 SQIVND (reference sequence). Trimming at V came to 7 bases and at J to 0 bases, leaving 12 bases not matched to a gene. The CDR3 DNA sequence: TGTGCCAGTAATACCGATCACAGGGGCCGCTCTGGGGCCAACGTCCTGACTTTC. The encoded protein is CASNTDHRGRSGANVLTF.

J is TRBJ2-1 and V is TRBV4-1; 7 bases match TRBD2. J lost 0 bases, V lost 3 bases, and 8 bases had no gene match. Germline CDR1 MGHRA, CDR2 YSYEKL. The CDR3 spans 17 residues. This CDR3 reads CASSQATSKSSYNEQFF. Written as DNA, the CDR3 is TGCGCCAGCAGCCAGGCGACTAGCAAGAGCTCCTACAATGAGCAGTTCTTC.

The rearrangement links TRBV4-1 to TRBJ1-1; 9 nucleotides align to TRBD1. V was pared by 6 bases and J by 6 bases, with 8 bases of the junction left unmatched. This CDR3 comprises 14 residues. Germline CDR1 and CDR2: MGHRA and YSYEKL. CDR3 DNA sequence: TGCGCCAGCAGATTCGACAGGGGGAGCGCTGAAGCTTTCTTT. Translation gives CASRFDRGSAEAFF.

The chain recombines TRBV6-5 with TRBJ2-7; D unclear. The CDR3 covers 12 residues. Germline V CDR1 and CDR2: MNHEY, SVGAGI. V lost 4 bases, J lost 2 bases, and 6 bases lay in between. In nucleotides, the CDR3 is TGTGCCAGCAGTTCGAGCCCCTACGAGCAGTACTTC. It is translated as CASSSSPYEQYF.